This TCR beta chain originates from a study of blood T cell repertoires in COVID-19. Using immunoSEQ multiplex PCR, the repertoire was profiled, and TCRdb retains in-frame clones only, with some absent. The repertoire holds more than 300,000 clones, with about nine tenths as singletons. The length of the CDR3 is 14 residues. With 5 bases removed from V and 2 bases from J, the gap between germline ends came to 11 bases. In germline, CDR1 is SGHTA, CDR2 FQGNSA. The chain joins TRBV7-2 to TRBJ2-3, with D possibly TRBD1 on 5 matching bases. The TCR sequence derives from a middle-aged woman who had been exposed to COVID-19. The specimen was PBMCs or T cells enriched from blood (not recorded which). CDR3 loop: CASSPEQATDTQYF. The CDR3 DNA reads as TGTGCCAGCAGCCCCGAACAGGCCACAGATACGCAGTATTTT.